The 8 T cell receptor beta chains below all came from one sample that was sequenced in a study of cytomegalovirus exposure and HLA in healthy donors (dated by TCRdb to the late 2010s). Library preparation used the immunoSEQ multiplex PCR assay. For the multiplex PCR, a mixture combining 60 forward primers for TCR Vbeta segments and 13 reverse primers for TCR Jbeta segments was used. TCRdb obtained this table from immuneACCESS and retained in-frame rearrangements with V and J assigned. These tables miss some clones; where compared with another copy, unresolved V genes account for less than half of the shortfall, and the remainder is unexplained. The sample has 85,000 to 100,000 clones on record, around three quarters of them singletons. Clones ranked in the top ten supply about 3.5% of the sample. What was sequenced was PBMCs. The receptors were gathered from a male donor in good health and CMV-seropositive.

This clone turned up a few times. The CDR3 loop is CAWSVGSSQPQHF. The CDR3, as DNA: TGTGCCTGGAGTGTAGGTTCTAGTCAGCCCCAGCATTTT. J is TRBJ1-5 and V is TRBV30; unclear D gene. The CDR3 is made up of 13 amino acids. Germline CDR1 is GTSNPN and CDR2 is SVGIG (reference sequence). Deletions cut 0 bases from V and 6 bases from J, with 9 bases between.

CDR3 residues: CASRPLVRDLSGNTIYF. CDR3 nucleotide sequence: TGTGCCAGTAGGCCTCTTGTCAGGGATCTCTCTGGAAACACCATATATTTT. The J gene is TRBJ1-3, the V gene TRBV19; weak D call: TRBD1 (5 bases). The V gene's germline CDR1 is LNHDA and CDR2 SQIVND (reference sequence). Trimming took off 6 bases at V and 0 bases at J, with 18 bases between the two ends. The CDR3 is 17 amino acids.

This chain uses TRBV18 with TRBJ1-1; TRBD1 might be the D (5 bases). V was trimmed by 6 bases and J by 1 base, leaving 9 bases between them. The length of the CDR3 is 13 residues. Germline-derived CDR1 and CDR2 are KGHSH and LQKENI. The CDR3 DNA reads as TGTGCCAGCTCCTGGGGGGGGAACACTGAAGCTTTCTTT. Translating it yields CASSWGGNTEAFF.

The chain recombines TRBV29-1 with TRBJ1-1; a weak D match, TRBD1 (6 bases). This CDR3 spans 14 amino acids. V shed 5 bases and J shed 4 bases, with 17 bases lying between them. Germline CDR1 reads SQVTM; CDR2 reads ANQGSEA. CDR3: CSVLGQRLVTEAFF. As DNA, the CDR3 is TGCAGCGTTCTCGGACAGCGGCTAGTCACTGAAGCTTTCTTT.

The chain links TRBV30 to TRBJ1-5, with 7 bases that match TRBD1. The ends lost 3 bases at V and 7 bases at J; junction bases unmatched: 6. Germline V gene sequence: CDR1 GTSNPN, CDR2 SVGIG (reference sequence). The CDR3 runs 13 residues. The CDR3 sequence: CAWRDRRDQPQHF. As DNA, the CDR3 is TGTGCCTGGAGGGACAGGCGAGACCAGCCCCAGCATTTT.

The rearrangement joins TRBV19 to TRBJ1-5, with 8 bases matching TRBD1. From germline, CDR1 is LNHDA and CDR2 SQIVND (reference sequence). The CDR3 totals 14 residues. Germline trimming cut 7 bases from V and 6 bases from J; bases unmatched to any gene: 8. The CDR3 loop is CASILRTGLQPQHF. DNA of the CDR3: TGTGCCAGTATCCTCAGGACAGGGCTTCAGCCCCAGCATTTT.

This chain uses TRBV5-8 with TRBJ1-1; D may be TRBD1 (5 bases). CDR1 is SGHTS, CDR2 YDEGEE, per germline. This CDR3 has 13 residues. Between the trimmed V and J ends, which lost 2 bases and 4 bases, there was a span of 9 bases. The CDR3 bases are TGTGCCAGCAGCTTAACAGGTTCCACTGAAGCTTTCTTT. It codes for CASSLTGSTEAFF.

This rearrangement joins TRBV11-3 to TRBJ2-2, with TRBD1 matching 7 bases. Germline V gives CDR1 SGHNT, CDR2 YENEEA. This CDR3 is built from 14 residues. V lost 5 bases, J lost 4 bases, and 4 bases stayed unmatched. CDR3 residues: CASSPGGRTGELFF. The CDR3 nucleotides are TGTGCCAGCAGCCCAGGGGGACGCACCGGGGAGCTGTTTTTT.